The TCR beta chain under discussion was sequenced for a study of T-cell reconstitution after alpha-beta-depleted transplantation in children. Construction of the TCRbeta library involved unique molecular identifiers. MiXCR, run by TCRdb on the PCR reads, gives a single entry per CDR3 protein. The table includes under 250,000 distinct CDR3 sequences, about 7% detected once. The CDR3 covers 11 residues. Per the germline V gene, CDR1 is SGHVS and CDR2 is FQNEAQ. Trimming cost V 5 bases and J 0 bases, with 2 bases left between them. This clonotype was observed many times. The V call is TRBV7-8, the J call TRBJ2-7, with no clear D. The sequence came from a boy between 2 and 10 years old with acute lymphoblastic leukemia, due to receive a stem cell transplant. The sequencing here drew on PBMCs, taken before TCRalphabeta/CD19-depleted stem cell transplant. Written as DNA, the CDR3 is TGTGCCAGCAGCGTCTCCTACGAGCAGTACTTC. Translation gives CASSVSYEQYF.